This T cell receptor (beta chain) derives from a study of cytomegalovirus exposure and HLA in healthy donors. The CDR3 is 15 amino acids. Trimming shortened V by 2 bases and J by 2 bases, and 13 bases separated the two germline ends. Germline lookup yields CDR1 SGHRS and CDR2 YFSETQ. The PCR was carried out with 60 Vbeta primers and 13 Jbeta primers. Profiling relied on immunoSEQ multiplex PCR, and the TCRdb table lists in-frame clones only, not all of them. This table holds more than 95,000 clones, 70% to 80% found once. Overall study findings and caveats: TCR beta chains associated with HLA were, in a later analysis, more clonally expanded than equally common others.

To note about this clone: The target antigen is unknown.

Sequenced material: PBMCs. The V call is TRBV5-1, the J call TRBJ1-1; the D gene is possibly TRBD1 (5 bases). This TCR came from a man aged 40-49 years in good health and CMV-seropositive. CDR3: CASSFGGTGNTEAFF. DNA of the CDR3: TGCGCCAGCAGCTTCGGGGGGACCGGAAACACTGAAGCTTTCTTT.